The 26 T cell receptor beta chains given below trace back to one sample, sequenced in a study of Tregs in tolerant kidney transplant recipients (dated by TCRdb to between 2018 and 2021). What this sample's time point label stands for: blood sample drawn before combined kidney and bone marrow transplant. Library generation was performed with the immunoSEQ multiplex PCR assay. Entries here come from immuneACCESS through TCRdb and include only in-frame sequences with V and J called. Some clones fail to appear in such tables; in the studies checked, an unresolved V gene covers under half of the shortfall, and the cause of the remainder is unknown. This sample lists tens of thousands of clones; 85% to 90% were detected once. Together, the top ten hold nearly 0.4% of the sample. The material sequenced was CD4+ T cells from blood, taken before the transplant. These receptors were obtained from a human donor who received a combined kidney and bone marrow transplant.

The chain links TRBV5-1 to TRBJ2-3; 7 nucleotides match TRBD1. The ends lost 8 bases at V and 2 bases at J; junction bases unmatched: 8. The CDR3 runs to 14 residues. From germline, CDR1 is SGHRS and CDR2 YFSETQ. The CDR3 region has the DNA TGCGCCAGTTGGCCGGGACAGCTCACAGATACGCAGTATTTT. This sequence encodes CASWPGQLTDTQYF.

The chain has TRBV10-3 and TRBJ2-6, with no clear D. The V and J ends lost 3 bases and 0 bases respectively, with 9 bases between them. Germline V gene sequence: CDR1 ENHRY, CDR2 SYGVKD. CDR3 size: 16 residues. CDR3 DNA sequence: TGTGCCATCAGTGAATCTACCGGCTCTGGGGCCAACGTCCTGACTTTC. Translating it yields CAISESTGSGANVLTF.

As for this clone: Other DNA sequences in this specimen translate into the identical CDR3. This chain joins TRBV5-1 and TRBJ2-3, with TRBD2 matching 14 bases. Trimming cost V 0 bases and J 3 bases; bases outside gene matches: 0. The V gene's germline CDR1 is SGHRS and CDR2 YFSETQ. This CDR3 contains 16 residues. CDR3 residues: CASSLGTSGRTDTQYF. CDR3 bases: TGCGCCAGCAGCTTGGGGACTAGCGGGAGGACAGATACGCAGTATTTT.

The rearrangement links TRBV5-6 to TRBJ2-7; 11 bases align to TRBD2. In germline, CDR1 is SGHDT, CDR2 YYEEEE. V lost 4 bases to trimming and J lost 7 bases; unmatched junction nucleotides: 7. The CDR3 length is 14 residues. This chain's CDR3 is CASSGTSGSDEQYF. CDR3 sequence (DNA): TGTGCCAGCAGCGGAACTAGCGGGAGCGATGAGCAGTACTTC.

This clone was detected once. This sequence joins TRBV5-4 and TRBJ2-7, with 7 bases aligning to TRBD1. J gave up 2 bases and V 7 bases, and 9 bases lay outside the gene matches. The V gene's germline CDR1 is SGHNT and CDR2 YYREEE (reference sequence). The CDR3 consists of 14 residues. CDR3 region: CASFTGTEPYEQYF. The CDR3 coding sequence is TGTGCCAGCTTCACCGGGACAGAGCCCTACGAGCAGTACTTC.

The chain uses TRBV25-1 and TRBJ2-5; possibly TRBD2 for D (6 bases). This CDR3 has 14 residues. V lost 5 bases, J lost 3 bases, and 13 bases lay in between. Germline assignment: CDR1 MGHDK and CDR2 SYGVNS. CDR3 DNA: TGTGCCAGCAGTCTGGGAGGACGGGAAGAGACCCAGTACTTC. The encoded protein is CASSLGGREETQYF.

The CDR3 sequence: CASSPGTGNYGYTF. The CDR3 DNA is TGCGCCAGCAGCCCCGGGACAGGCAACTATGGCTACACCTTC. V gene TRBV5-1 combines with J gene TRBJ1-2, with TRBD1 matching 8 bases. The junction had 4 bases not matched to a gene; V was cut back by 4 bases and J by 2 bases. CDR3 length equals 14 residues. From germline, CDR1 is SGHRS and CDR2 YFSETQ.

This chain connects TRBV19 to TRBJ2-7; 10 bases match TRBD1. Germline CDR1 reads LNHDA; CDR2 reads SQIVND (reference sequence). CDR3 length: 14 residues. Trimming took 5 bases from V and 2 from J; bases not matched to a gene: 3. Here the CDR3 reads CASSRDRGTYEQYF. The CDR3 coding sequence is TGTGCCAGTAGTCGGGACAGGGGAACCTACGAGCAGTACTTC.

The chain combines TRBV4-1 with TRBJ1-2, with 7 bases that match TRBD1. J was trimmed by 7 bases and V by 3 bases; bases with no gene match: 5. Germline CDR1 MGHRA, CDR2 YSYEKL. CDR3 size: 13 residues. CDR3 residues: CASSHGTAFGYTF. CDR3 nucleotide sequence: TGCGCCAGCAGCCACGGGACAGCGTTTGGCTACACCTTC.

This clone was detected once. This sequence joins TRBV15 and TRBJ2-5; 7 nucleotides align to TRBD2. The CDR3 totals 16 residues. CDR1 LNHNV and CDR2 YYDKDF come from the germline V gene (reference sequence). V was pared by 0 bases and J by 5 bases, with 9 bases of the junction left unmatched. The CDR3 spells CATSRDQPGAGETQYF. The CDR3 region has the DNA TGTGCCACCAGCAGAGATCAGCCAGGAGCGGGGGAGACCCAGTACTTC.

The gene calls are TRBV15 and TRBJ2-3; D uncertain. The CDR3 spans 16 residues. Germline CDR1 LNHNV, CDR2 YYDKDF (reference sequence). V dropped 2 bases and J dropped 3 bases, with 15 bases sitting between them. The CDR3 region has the DNA TGTGCCACCAGCAGATCTGACTCGAGTGGGACAGATACGCAGTATTTT. Protein product: CATSRSDSSGTDTQYF.

V gene TRBV18 combines with J gene TRBJ1-2, with 8 bases identical to TRBD1. Germline V gene data show CDR1 as KGHSH and CDR2 as LQKENI. With V trimmed by 3 bases and J by 9 bases, 9 bases remained unmatched. The CDR3 contains 14 residues. The CDR3 bases are TGTGCCAGCTCACCTCCTGAGCAGGGGGCCAGCTACACCTTC. Protein: CASSPPEQGASYTF.

The count of this clone is one. The chain has TRBV30 and TRBJ2-7, with 8 bases lining up with TRBD1. CDR3 length equals 14 residues. The V segment lost 2 bases and the J segment 0 bases; nucleotides outside the gene matches: 3. CDR1 and CDR2 (germline): GTSNPN, SVGIG (reference sequence). This CDR3 is CAWSRTGLSYEQYF. Written as DNA, the CDR3 is TGTGCCTGGAGTCGGACAGGGCTCTCCTACGAGCAGTACTTC.

V is TRBV5-1 and J is TRBJ2-7, with 7 bases fitting TRBD1. Germline V gene sequence: CDR1 SGHRS, CDR2 YFSETQ. The CDR3 is made up of 13 amino acids. The V and J ends lost 3 bases and 4 bases, in that order; junction bases with no gene match: 4. The CDR3 loop reads CASSYGTAYEQYF. CDR3 nucleotide sequence: TGCGCCAGCAGCTACGGGACAGCATACGAGCAGTACTTC.

This clone has just one count. The chain recombines TRBV7-9 with TRBJ2-3; D not resolved. V was clipped by 4 bases and J by 5 bases, with 4 bases between them. Germline values: CDR1 SEHNR, CDR2 FQNEAQ (reference sequence). This CDR3 is built from 11 residues. CDR3 sequence (DNA): TGTGCCAGCAGCTCGGTAGATACGCAGTATTTT. Encoded protein: CASSSVDTQYF.

CDR3 DNA sequence: TGTGCCAGCAGTTTAGGGAGGACCAATGAGCAGTTCTTC. Translating it yields CASSLGRTNEQFF. This sequence joins TRBV28 and TRBJ2-1; a possible D gene is TRBD2 (6 bases). This CDR3 region has 13 residues. Germline CDR1 MDHEN, CDR2 SYDVKM. Trimming shortened V by 2 bases and J by 6 bases, and 8 bases separated the two germline ends.

The chain joins TRBV29-1 to TRBJ1-1; D is possibly TRBD1 (5 bases). Trimming took 7 bases from V and 8 from J, leaving 14 bases between them. Germline CDR1 SQVTM, CDR2 ANQGSEA. This CDR3 has 11 residues. The CDR3 region has the DNA TGCAGCGCGTCGGGGGACGGCGAAGCTTTCTTT. This translates into CSASGDGEAFF.

This sequence joins TRBV18 and TRBJ2-7; 11 bases map to TRBD1. J gave up 6 bases and V 5 bases, and 3 bases lay outside the gene matches. This CDR3 spans 13 amino acids. Germline V gene data show CDR1 as KGHSH and CDR2 as LQKENI. The CDR3 nucleotides read TGTGCCAGCTCAACGGACAGGGGGCGCGAGCAGTACTTC. Translation: CASSTDRGREQYF.

The chain has TRBV28 and TRBJ2-1, with 7 positions matching TRBD2. This CDR3 has 13 residues. The V and J ends lost 4 bases and 10 bases, in that order; junction bases with no gene match: 7. Germline assignment: CDR1 MDHEN and CDR2 SYDVKM. CDR3 in amino acids: CASSSGGGPEQFF. CDR3 nucleotide sequence: TGTGCCAGCAGTTCTGGGGGGGGACCCGAGCAGTTCTTC. The variable domain in full, completed from reference TRBV28 and TRBJ2-1, reads DVKVTQSSRYLVKRTGEKVFLECVQDMDHENMFWYRQDPGLGLRLIYFSYDVKMKEKGDIPEGYSVSREKKERFSLILESASTNQTSMYLCASSSGGGPEQFFGPGTRLTVL.

CDR3 nucleotide sequence: TGTGCCAGCGGGGAGGTTGTAAGGGACGAGCAGTACTTC. Residues: CASGEVVRDEQYF. V is TRBV28 and J is TRBJ2-7; a possible D gene is TRBD2 (6 bases). The germline V gene encodes CDR1 MDHEN and CDR2 SYDVKM. The CDR3 is 13 residues long. V was cut by 8 bases and J by 5 bases, with 16 bases left in between.

This clone occurred once. The chain combines TRBV5-1 with TRBJ2-7, with D perhaps matching TRBD2 (5 bases). V was pared by 2 bases and J by 3 bases, with 6 bases between. The CDR3 is 12 amino acids. Germline CDR1 SGHRS, CDR2 YFSETQ. This chain's CDR3 is CASSFEGYEQYF. The CDR3 DNA follows: TGCGCCAGCAGCTTTGAGGGCTACGAGCAGTACTTC.

V usage is TRBV5-1 and J usage is TRBJ2-1, with 15 bases aligning to TRBD2. The CDR3 sequence is 17 residues long. Trimming took 4 bases from V and 6 from J; bases not matched to a gene: 8. CDR1 SGHRS and CDR2 YFSETQ come from the germline V gene. This CDR3 reads CASSPWGTSGRSNEQFF. The CDR3 bases are TGCGCCAGCAGCCCGTGGGGGACTAGCGGGAGGAGCAATGAGCAGTTCTTC.

This chain uses TRBV7-9 with TRBJ2-1, with 7 bases lining up with TRBD2. Germline V gene lookup returns CDR1 SEHNR and CDR2 FQNEAQ (reference sequence). The CDR3 covers 15 residues. V lost 4 bases and J lost 4; bases outside the gene matches: 7. CDR3 loop: CASSSSGVRYNEQFF. DNA of the CDR3: TGTGCCAGCAGCTCGAGCGGGGTAAGGTACAATGAGCAGTTCTTC.

The rearrangement uses TRBV19 and TRBJ1-5, with D unclear. From germline, CDR1 is LNHDA and CDR2 SQIVND (reference sequence). Trimming shortened V by 7 bases and J by 3 bases, and 16 bases separated the two germline ends. There are 15 residues in the CDR3. CDR3 nucleotide sequence: TGTGCCAGTAACCCCCCGGGGAGAATCAATCAGCCCCAGCATTTT. This encodes CASNPPGRINQPQHF.

V is TRBV27 and J is TRBJ2-2, with 10 bases identical to TRBD2. The CDR3 totals 15 residues. In germline, CDR1 is MNHEY, CDR2 SMNVEV (reference sequence). The ends lost 4 bases at V and 4 bases at J; junction bases unmatched: 3. As DNA, the CDR3 is TGTGCCAGCAGTTACTGGACTAGCGGCACCGGGGAGCTGTTTTTT. Its translation: CASSYWTSGTGELFF.

The V call is TRBV18, the J call TRBJ2-7; D is uncertain. Deletions cut 6 bases from V and 5 bases from J, with 8 bases between. This CDR3 comprises 11 residues. Germline V lookup: CDR1 KGHSH, CDR2 LQKENI. CDR3 sequence: CASSAGNEQYF. The CDR3 DNA reads TGTGCCAGCTCGGCAGGTAACGAGCAGTACTTC. Supplemented by reference TRBV18 and TRBJ2-7, the full variable domain reads NAGVMQNPRHLVRRRGQEARLRCSPMKGHSHVYWYRQLPEEGLKFMVYLQKENIIDESGMPKERFSAEFPKEGPSILRIQQVVRGDSAAYFCASSAGNEQYFGPGTRLTVT.